This TCR beta chain was identified during a study of Ad26.COV2.S vaccination and SARS-CoV-2 variants. Described treatment: around 19 received Ad26.COV2.S at low or high dose, single or two shots; about 5 received placebo; per-sample allocation not given. Repertoires come from day 63 after the first vaccine or placebo injection. Sequenced by immunoSEQ multiplex PCR; TCRdb stores in-frame clones only, minus some. Among roughly 460,000 clones listed, around 89% were seen once. The CDR3 length is 13 residues. Germline V gives CDR1 MDHEN, CDR2 SYDVKM. V shed 8 bases and J 4 bases; nucleotides not matched to a gene: 7.

The TCR was taken from a person between 18 and 65 years old who received the Ad26.COV2.S COVID-19 vaccine or a placebo. This chain connects TRBV28 to TRBJ2-7, with 8 bases that match TRBD2. The sample was peripheral blood, taken in a trial of Ad26.COV2.S vaccine versus placebo. The CDR3 DNA sequence: TGTGCCAGCCGGGAGGGGGGGACTTACGAGCAGTACTTC. It codes for CASREGGTYEQYF.